The 18 T cell receptor beta chains below come from one sample, sequenced in a study of blood T cells in healthy people across ages (dated by TCRdb to between 2014 and 2016). Library preparation employed 5' RACE. The reads were generated on an Illumina HiSeq 2500. A second PCR of 7 to 11 cycles was run with a J-beta primer mix and a sample-barcoded 5' primer. TCRdb reprocessed the public reads (quality trimming at Q25 with fastp, clone calling with MiXCR) and kept in-frame beta chains. CDR3 protein duplicates are merged, each entry listing the most common genes and DNA. The sample data list some 780,000 distinct CDR3 sequences, and roughly 50% of these were observed just once. The top ten clones comprise roughly 24% of the sample. Sequenced: blood. The receptors stem from a man aged 35 to 55 in good health.

This clonotype was observed a few times. The gene calls are TRBV4-2 and TRBJ2-1, with 7 bases identical to TRBD2. The CDR3 is 16 amino acids. With V trimmed by 0 bases and J by 4 bases, 6 bases remained unmatched. From germline, CDR1 is LGHNA and CDR2 YNFKEQ. The CDR3, as DNA: TGTGCCAGCAGCCAAGATGGGAGGGCTGAATACAATGAGCAGTTCTTC. It is translated as CASSQDGRAEYNEQFF.

The chain uses TRBV4-3 and TRBJ2-7, with D possibly being TRBD1 (6 bases). Looked up from germline, CDR1 is LGHNA and CDR2 is YSLEER. Trimming shortened V by 6 bases and J by 1 base, and 10 bases separated the two germline ends. The CDR3 has 13 amino acids. In DNA, the CDR3 is TGCGCCAGCAGTTACAGGGTGTCCTACGAGCAGTACTTC. It specifies CASSYRVSYEQYF.

This clonotype was observed a few times. The chain carries TRBV10-3 and TRBJ2-5; the D gene is possibly TRBD2 (6 bases). V gave up 4 bases and J gave up 3 bases, with 9 bases separating them. The CDR3 totals 13 residues. Germline assignment: CDR1 ENHRY and CDR2 SYGVKD. CDR3 protein: CAISGGTEETQYF. CDR3 DNA sequence: TGTGCCATCAGTGGCGGGACGGAAGAGACCCAGTACTTC.

This clonotype was seen more than once but under ten times. The V call is TRBV15, the J call TRBJ2-4, with no clear D. The J call may be in error: the DNA end matches TRBJ2-5 better. CDR1 and CDR2 (germline): LNHNV, YYDKDF (reference sequence). The CDR3 extends over 14 amino acids. This chain's CDR3 is CATSRGSALETQYF. The CDR3 DNA reads as TGTGCCACCAGCAGAGGATCAGCCTTAGAGACCCAGTACTTC.

This clonotype was seen once. The chain uses TRBV7-2 and TRBJ2-7; 7 bases agree with TRBD2. Germline CDR1 SGHTA, CDR2 FQGNSA. The J segment lost 5 bases and the V segment lost 5 bases, leaving 18 bases of the junction unmatched. CDR3 size: 17 residues. CDR3 sequence (DNA): TGTGCCAGCAGCCCACCCCTGATGCGGGGGAATTCCCACGAGCAGTACTTC. Its protein is CASSPPLMRGNSHEQYF. The variable domain in full, with the rest retrieved from reference TRBV7-2 and TRBJ2-7, is GAGVSQSPSNKVTEKGKDVELRCDPISGHTALYWYRQSLGQGLEFLIYFQGNSAPDKSGLPSDRFSAERTGGSVSTLTIQRTQQEDSAVYLCASSPPLMRGNSHEQYFGPGTRLTVT.

This clonotype was recorded a few times. V usage is TRBV28 and J usage is TRBJ2-6; D unclear. The germline gives CDR1 MDHEN, CDR2 SYDVKM. Between the trimmed V and J ends, which lost 3 bases and 0 bases, there was a span of 9 bases. CDR3 length equals 16 residues. DNA for the CDR3: TGTGCCAGCAGTTTCTATCGTACCTCTGGGGCCAACGTCCTGACTTTC. As protein: CASSFYRTSGANVLTF.

This chain uses TRBV5-1 with TRBJ1-2; D might be TRBD1 (6 bases). From germline, CDR1 is SGHRS and CDR2 YFSETQ. The CDR3 sequence is 14 residues long. Trimming stripped 3 bases from V and 8 bases from J, with 17 bases between. The CDR3 loop is CASSSTQGSYGYTF. CDR3 in DNA: TGCGCCAGCAGCTCGACGCAGGGGTCGTACGGCTACACCTTC. The whole variable domain, filled in from reference TRBV5-1 and TRBJ1-2, reads KAGVTQTPRYLIKTRGQQVTLSCSPISGHRSVSWYQQTPGQGLQFLFEYFSETQRNKGNFPGRFSGRQFSNSRSEMNVSTLELGDSALYLCASSSTQGSYGYTFGSGTRLTVV.

CDR3 region: CASSFLPRPSDTQYF. The CDR3, as DNA: TGTGCCAGCAGCTTTCTCCCGCGACCGTCAGATACGCAGTATTTT. The chain is built from TRBV5-5 and TRBJ2-3; D uncertain. Germline CDR1 and CDR2: SGHKS and YYEKEE (reference sequence). Trimming stripped 2 bases from V and 4 bases from J, with 14 bases between. The CDR3 length is 15 residues.

The chain is built from TRBV5-1 and TRBJ2-7; 10 nucleotides line up with TRBD1. V lost 4 bases and J lost 5; bases outside the gene matches: 9. This CDR3 has 15 residues. Looked up from germline, CDR1 is SGHRS and CDR2 is YFSETQ. In nucleotides, the CDR3 is TGCGCCAGCAGCCCCCCGAGACAGGGGGCCCACGAGCAGTACTTC. This sequence encodes CASSPPRQGAHEQYF.

This chain uses TRBV7-3 with TRBJ2-7, with D tentatively TRBD2 (5 bases). Matching the DNA end better, TRBJ2-5 makes the J call doubtful. This CDR3 region has 16 residues. Per germline, CDR1 SGHTA and CDR2 FQGTGA. The DNA for the CDR3 is TGTGCCAGCAGCTTAGTCGCGGCTCTAGGAGGAGAGACCCAGTACTTC. This gives the protein CASSLVAALGGETQYF.

This clonotype was found a few times. The rearrangement links TRBV7-2 to TRBJ1-5; perhaps TRBD1 as D (5 bases). The V and J ends lost 0 bases and 5 bases respectively, with 14 bases between them. Germline CDR1 and CDR2: SGHTA and FQGNSA. The CDR3 sequence is 16 residues long. The CDR3 bases are TGTGCCAGCAGCTTAGCGGGTCCAGGGACTCATCAGCCCCAGCATTTT. Translated: CASSLAGPGTHQPQHF. Full variable domain (remainder filled in from reference TRBV7-2 and TRBJ1-5): GAGVSQSPSNKVTEKGKDVELRCDPISGHTALYWYRQSLGQGLEFLIYFQGNSAPDKSGLPSDRFSAERTGGSVSTLTIQRTQQEDSAVYLCASSLAGPGTHQPQHFGDGTRLSIL.

The chain has TRBV28 and TRBJ2-5; D is undetermined. The CDR3 has 14 amino acids. CDR1 MDHEN and CDR2 SYDVKM come from the germline V gene. V lost 10 bases and J 4 bases, leaving 19 bases between the germline ends. DNA for the CDR3: TGTGCCATCATCCCGGCCCGGGCCCGAGAGACCCAGTACTTC. Translating it yields CAIIPARARETQYF.

This clonotype was observed a handful of times. The chain uses TRBV7-9 and TRBJ1-1; 9 nucleotides match TRBD1. The CDR3 length is 14 residues. From germline, CDR1 is SEHNR and CDR2 FQNEAQ (reference sequence). The V gene end was trimmed by 4 bases and the J gene end by 4 bases; junction bases not matched to a gene: 4. The CDR3 bases are TGTGCCAGCAGCTGGGGGACAGGGCGCACTGAAGCTTTCTTT. Translated, it gives CASSWGTGRTEAFF.

This sequence joins TRBV29-1 and TRBJ2-5; perhaps TRBD1 as D (6 bases). The V gene's germline CDR1 is SQVTM and CDR2 ANQGSEA. V was cut by 1 base and J by 4 bases, with 13 bases left in between. The CDR3 spans 14 residues. The CDR3 reads CSVEGLTGSETQYF. Here the CDR3 DNA reads TGCAGCGTTGAAGGTCTGACAGGATCAGAGACCCAGTACTTC.

This chain uses TRBV27 with TRBJ2-3, with D possibly matching TRBD2 (6 bases). V lost 2 bases, J lost 2 bases, and 11 bases lay in between. Germline V gene lookup returns CDR1 MNHEY and CDR2 SMNVEV (reference sequence). The length of the CDR3 is 15 residues. The DNA for the CDR3 is TGTGCCAGCAGTTTAGCCGCGGGGATCACAGATACGCAGTATTTT. It yields the protein CASSLAAGITDTQYF.

The genes are TRBV15 and TRBJ2-1; D is unclear. The CDR3 is 12 amino acids. Germline V lookup: CDR1 LNHNV, CDR2 YYDKDF (reference sequence). The V and J ends lost 4 bases and 9 bases respectively, with 10 bases between them. The chain's CDR3 is CATSTRYGEQFF. CDR3 DNA: TGTGCCACCAGCACCAGGTATGGTGAGCAGTTCTTC.

Only a few counts were recorded for this clonotype. This chain uses TRBV7-3 with TRBJ2-7, with 8 positions matching TRBD2. V shed 5 bases, J shed 0 bases, and the junction held 6 bases outside the gene matches. Germline CDR1 reads SGHTA; CDR2 reads FQGTGA. CDR3 length equals 15 residues. The CDR3 region is CASSPGAGGSYEQYF. In nucleotides, the CDR3 is TGTGCCAGCAGCCCAGGGGCGGGGGGCTCCTACGAGCAGTACTTC.

The V gene is TRBV12-3 or TRBV12-4, the J gene TRBJ2-5, with D possibly matching TRBD1 (9 bases). The V and J ends lost 3 bases and 1 base respectively, with 18 bases between them. CDR3 length equals 17 residues. CDR3 sequence: CASSLAGGQGVQETQYF. CDR3 coding DNA: TGTGCCAGCAGTTTGGCGGGGGGACAGGGAGTCCAAGAGACCCAGTACTTC.